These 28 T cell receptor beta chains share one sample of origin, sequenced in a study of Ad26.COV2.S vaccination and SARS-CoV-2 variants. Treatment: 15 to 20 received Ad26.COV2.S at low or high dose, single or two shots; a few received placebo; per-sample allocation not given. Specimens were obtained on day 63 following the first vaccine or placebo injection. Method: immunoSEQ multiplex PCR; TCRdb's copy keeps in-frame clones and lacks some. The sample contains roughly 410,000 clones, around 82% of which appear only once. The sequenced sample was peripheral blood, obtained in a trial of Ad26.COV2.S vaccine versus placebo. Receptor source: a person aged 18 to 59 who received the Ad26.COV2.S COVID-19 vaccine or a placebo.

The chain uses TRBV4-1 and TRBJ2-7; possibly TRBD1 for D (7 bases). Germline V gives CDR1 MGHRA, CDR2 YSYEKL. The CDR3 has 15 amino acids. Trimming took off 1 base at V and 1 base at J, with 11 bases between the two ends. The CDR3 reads CASSQAAGQSYEQYF. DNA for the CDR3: TGCGCCAGCAGCCAAGCGGCGGGACAGTCCTACGAGCAGTACTTC.

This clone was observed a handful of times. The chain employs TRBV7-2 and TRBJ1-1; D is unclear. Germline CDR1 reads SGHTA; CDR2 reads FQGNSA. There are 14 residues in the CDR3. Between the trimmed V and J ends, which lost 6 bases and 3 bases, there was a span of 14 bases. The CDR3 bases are TGTGCCAGCAGTTCACGGGTATCGGACACTGAAGCTTTCTTT. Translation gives CASSSRVSDTEAFF.

The CDR3 DNA sequence: TGCGCCAGCAGCCAAGAGGAGGTAGCGGGGGGCCGGCAAGAGACCCAGTACTTC. The encoded protein is CASSQEEVAGGRQETQYF. The V gene is TRBV4-1, the J gene TRBJ2-5; TRBD2 matches 10 bases. Germline-derived CDR1 and CDR2 are MGHRA and YSYEKL. The CDR3 consists of 18 residues. V gave up 0 bases and J gave up 2 bases; unmatched junction bases: 9.

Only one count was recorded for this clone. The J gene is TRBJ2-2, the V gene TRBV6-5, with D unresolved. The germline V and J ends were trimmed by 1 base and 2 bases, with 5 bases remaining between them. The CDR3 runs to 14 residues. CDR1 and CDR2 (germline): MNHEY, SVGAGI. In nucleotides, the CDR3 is TGTGCCAGCAGTTACTACGCAAACACCGGGGAGCTGTTTTTT. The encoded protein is CASSYYANTGELFF.

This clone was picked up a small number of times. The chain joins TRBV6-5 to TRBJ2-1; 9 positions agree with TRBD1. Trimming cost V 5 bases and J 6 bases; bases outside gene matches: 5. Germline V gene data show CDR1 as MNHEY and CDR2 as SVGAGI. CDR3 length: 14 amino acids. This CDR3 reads CASSLQGARNEQFF. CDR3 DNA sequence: TGTGCCAGCAGTCTACAGGGGGCCCGCAATGAGCAGTTCTTC.

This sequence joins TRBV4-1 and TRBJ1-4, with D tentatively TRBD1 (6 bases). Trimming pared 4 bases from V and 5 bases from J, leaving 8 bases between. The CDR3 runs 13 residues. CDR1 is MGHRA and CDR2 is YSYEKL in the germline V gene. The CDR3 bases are TGCGCCAGCAGCCGGACAGTGAATGAAAAACTGTTTTTT. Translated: CASSRTVNEKLFF.

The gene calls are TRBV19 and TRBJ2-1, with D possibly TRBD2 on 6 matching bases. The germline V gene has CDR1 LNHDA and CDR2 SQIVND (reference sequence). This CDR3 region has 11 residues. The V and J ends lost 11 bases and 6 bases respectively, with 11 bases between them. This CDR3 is CASRRGNEQFF. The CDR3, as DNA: TGTGCCTCTAGGAGGGGCAATGAGCAGTTCTTC.

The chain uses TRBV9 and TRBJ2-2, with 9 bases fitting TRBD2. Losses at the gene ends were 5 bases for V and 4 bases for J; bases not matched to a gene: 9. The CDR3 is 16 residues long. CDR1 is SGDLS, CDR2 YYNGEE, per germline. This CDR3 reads CASSGIAGVGTGELFF. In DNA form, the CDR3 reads TGTGCCAGCAGTGGGATAGCGGGAGTAGGCACCGGGGAGCTGTTTTTT. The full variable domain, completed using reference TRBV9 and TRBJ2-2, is DSGVTQTPKHLITATGQRVTLRCSPRSGDLSVYWYQQSLDQGLQFLIQYYNGEERAKGNILERFSAQQFPDLHSELNLSSLELGDSALYFCASSGIAGVGTGELFFGEGSRLTVL.

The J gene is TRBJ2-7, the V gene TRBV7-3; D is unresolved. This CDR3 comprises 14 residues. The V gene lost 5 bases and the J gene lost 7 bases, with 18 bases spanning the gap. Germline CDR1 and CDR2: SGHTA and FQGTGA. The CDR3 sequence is CASSPNFSSWEQYF. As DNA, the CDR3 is TGTGCCAGCAGCCCAAACTTCAGTTCATGGGAGCAGTACTTC.

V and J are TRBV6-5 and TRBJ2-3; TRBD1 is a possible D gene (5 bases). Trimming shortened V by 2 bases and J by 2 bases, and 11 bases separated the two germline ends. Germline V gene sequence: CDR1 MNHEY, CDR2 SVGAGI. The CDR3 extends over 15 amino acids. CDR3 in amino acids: CASSYRGALTDTQYF. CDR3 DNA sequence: TGTGCCAGCAGTTACCGTGGGGCCCTCACAGATACGCAGTATTTT.

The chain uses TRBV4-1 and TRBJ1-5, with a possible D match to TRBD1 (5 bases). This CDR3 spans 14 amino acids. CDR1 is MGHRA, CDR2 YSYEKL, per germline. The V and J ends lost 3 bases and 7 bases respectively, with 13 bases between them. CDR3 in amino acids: CASSHRAKGQPQHF. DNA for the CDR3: TGCGCCAGCAGCCACAGGGCTAAGGGGCAGCCCCAGCATTTT.

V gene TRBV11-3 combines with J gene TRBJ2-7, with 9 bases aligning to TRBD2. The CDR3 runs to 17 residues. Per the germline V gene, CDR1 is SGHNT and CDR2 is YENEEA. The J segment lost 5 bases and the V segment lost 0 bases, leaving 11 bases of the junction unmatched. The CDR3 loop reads CASSLDTTSGPRDEQYF. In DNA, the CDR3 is TGTGCCAGCAGCTTAGACACAACTAGCGGGCCTCGGGACGAGCAGTACTTC.

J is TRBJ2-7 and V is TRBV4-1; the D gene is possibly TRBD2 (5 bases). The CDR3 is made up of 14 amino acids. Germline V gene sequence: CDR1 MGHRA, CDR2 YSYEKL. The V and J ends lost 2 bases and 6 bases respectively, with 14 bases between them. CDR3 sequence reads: CASSQRPPEGEQYF. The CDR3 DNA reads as TGCGCCAGCAGCCAAAGACCCCCCGAGGGCGAGCAGTACTTC.

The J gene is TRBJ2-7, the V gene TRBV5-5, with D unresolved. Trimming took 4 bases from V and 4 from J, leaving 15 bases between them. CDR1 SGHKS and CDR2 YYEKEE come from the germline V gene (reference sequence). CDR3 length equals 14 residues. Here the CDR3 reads CASSPKIPSYEQYF. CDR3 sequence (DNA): TGTGCCAGCAGCCCCAAGATCCCCTCGTACGAGCAGTACTTC. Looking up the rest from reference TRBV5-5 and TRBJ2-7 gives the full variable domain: DAGVTQSPTHLIKTRGQQVTLRCSPISGHKSVSWYQQVLGQGPQFIFQYYEKEERGRGNFPDRFSARQFPNYSSELNVNALLLGDSALYLCASSPKIPSYEQYFGPGTRLTVT.

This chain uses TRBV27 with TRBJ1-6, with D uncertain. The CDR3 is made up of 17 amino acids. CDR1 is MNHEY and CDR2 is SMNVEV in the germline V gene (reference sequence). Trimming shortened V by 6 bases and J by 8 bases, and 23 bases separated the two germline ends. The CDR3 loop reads CASRAVYGPFSDSPLHF. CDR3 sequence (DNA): TGTGCCAGCAGGGCGGTATATGGGCCCTTTTCGGATTCACCCCTCCACTTT.

The CDR3, as DNA: TGTGCCAGCAGCTTAGGCTTCTCTGCCTACGAGCAGTACTTC. This codes for CASSLGFSAYEQYF. The V call is TRBV7-8, the J call TRBJ2-7; D gene ambiguous. V was clipped by 1 base and J by 2 bases, with 9 bases between them. The CDR3 length is 14 residues. Per germline, CDR1 SGHVS and CDR2 FQNEAQ.

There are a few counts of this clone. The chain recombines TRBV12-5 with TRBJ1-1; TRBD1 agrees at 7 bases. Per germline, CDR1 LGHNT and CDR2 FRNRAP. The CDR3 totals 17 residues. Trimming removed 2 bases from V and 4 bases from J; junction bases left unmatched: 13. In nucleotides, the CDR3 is TGTGCTAGTGGTTTGTTCAACCGACAGGGACGGGGCACTGAAGCTTTCTTT. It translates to CASGLFNRQGRGTEAFF.

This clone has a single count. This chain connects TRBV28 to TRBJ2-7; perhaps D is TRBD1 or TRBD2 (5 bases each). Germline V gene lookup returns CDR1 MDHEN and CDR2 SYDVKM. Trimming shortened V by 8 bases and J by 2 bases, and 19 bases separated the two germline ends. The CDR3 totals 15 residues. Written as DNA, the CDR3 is TGTGCCAGCGGGTACATCGGGACGGCCCCCTACGAGCAGTACTTC. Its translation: CASGYIGTAPYEQYF.

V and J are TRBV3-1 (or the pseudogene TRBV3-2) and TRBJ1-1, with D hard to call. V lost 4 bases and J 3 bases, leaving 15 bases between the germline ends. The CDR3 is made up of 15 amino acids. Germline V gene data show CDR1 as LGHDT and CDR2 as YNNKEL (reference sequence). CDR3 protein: CASSLRSAAYTEAFF. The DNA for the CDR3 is TGTGCCAGCAGCCTTAGGTCCGCCGCTTACACTGAAGCTTTCTTT.

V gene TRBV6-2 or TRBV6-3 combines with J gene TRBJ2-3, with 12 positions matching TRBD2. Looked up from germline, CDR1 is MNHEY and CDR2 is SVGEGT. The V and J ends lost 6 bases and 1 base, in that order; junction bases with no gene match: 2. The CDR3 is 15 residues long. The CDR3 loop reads CASSRTSGGTDTQYF. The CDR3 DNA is TGTGCCAGCAGCCGGACTAGCGGGGGCACAGATACGCAGTATTTT.

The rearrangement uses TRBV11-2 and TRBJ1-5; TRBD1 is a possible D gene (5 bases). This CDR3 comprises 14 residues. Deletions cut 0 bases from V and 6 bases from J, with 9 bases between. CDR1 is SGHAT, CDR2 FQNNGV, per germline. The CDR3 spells CASSLDLGGQPQHF. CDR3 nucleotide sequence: TGTGCCAGCAGCTTAGATCTGGGGGGTCAGCCCCAGCATTTT.

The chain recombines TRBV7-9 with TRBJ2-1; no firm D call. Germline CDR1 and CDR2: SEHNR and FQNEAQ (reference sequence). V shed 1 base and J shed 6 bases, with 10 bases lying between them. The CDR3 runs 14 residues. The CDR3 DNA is TGTGCCAGCAGCTTAGGGATCTCCAGCAATGAGCAGTTCTTC. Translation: CASSLGISSNEQFF.

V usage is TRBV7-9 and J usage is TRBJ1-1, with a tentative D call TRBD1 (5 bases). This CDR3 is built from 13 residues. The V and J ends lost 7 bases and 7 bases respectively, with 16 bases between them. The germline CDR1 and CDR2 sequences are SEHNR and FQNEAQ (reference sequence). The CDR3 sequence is CASIPWGNIEAFF. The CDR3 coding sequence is TGTGCCAGCATCCCATGGGGCAATATTGAAGCTTTCTTT.

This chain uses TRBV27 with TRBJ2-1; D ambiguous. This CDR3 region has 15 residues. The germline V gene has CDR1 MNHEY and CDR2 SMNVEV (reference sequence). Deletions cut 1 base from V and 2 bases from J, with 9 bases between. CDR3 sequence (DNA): TGTGCCAGCAGTTTATTCCTGGGTCCCTACAATGAGCAGTTCTTC. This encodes CASSLFLGPYNEQFF.

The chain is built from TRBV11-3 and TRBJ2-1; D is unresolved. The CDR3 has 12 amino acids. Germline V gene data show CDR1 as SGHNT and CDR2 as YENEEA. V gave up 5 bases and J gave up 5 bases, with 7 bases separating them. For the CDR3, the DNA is TGTGCCAGCAGCCACGACAACAATGAGCAGTTCTTC. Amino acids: CASSHDNNEQFF.

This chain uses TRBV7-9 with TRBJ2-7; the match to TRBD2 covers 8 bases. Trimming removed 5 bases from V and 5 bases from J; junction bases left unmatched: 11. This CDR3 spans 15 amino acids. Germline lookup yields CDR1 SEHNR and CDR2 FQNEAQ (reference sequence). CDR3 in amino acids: CASSRARAGGDEQYF. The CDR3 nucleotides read TGTGCCAGCAGCCGCGCCCGGGCGGGAGGCGACGAGCAGTACTTC.

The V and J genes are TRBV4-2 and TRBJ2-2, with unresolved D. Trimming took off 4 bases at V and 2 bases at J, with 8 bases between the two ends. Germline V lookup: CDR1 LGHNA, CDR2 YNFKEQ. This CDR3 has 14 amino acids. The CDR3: CASSLVTNTGELFF. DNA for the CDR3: TGTGCCAGCAGCCTTGTGACAAACACCGGGGAGCTGTTTTTT.

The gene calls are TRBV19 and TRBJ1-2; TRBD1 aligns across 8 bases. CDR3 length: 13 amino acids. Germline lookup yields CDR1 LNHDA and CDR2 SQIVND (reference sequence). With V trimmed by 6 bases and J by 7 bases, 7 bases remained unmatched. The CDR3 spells CASRLQGESGYTF. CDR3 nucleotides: TGTGCCAGTAGATTACAGGGGGAGAGTGGCTACACCTTC.